This T cell receptor (beta chain) emerged from a study of blood T cell repertoires in COVID-19. Study summary: Sources were T cells, B-cell-depleted T cells, or PBMCs; the material itself was cDNA or gDNA.

This CDR3 is 13 amino acids long. The V end was cut by 0 bases, the J end by 14 bases, with 14 bases between. Germline V gene lookup returns CDR1 SGHVS and CDR2 FNYEAQ. Per the authors' pipeline: From reference gene primer amplification, estimates of nucleated cell counts were derived. Measured with immunoSEQ multiplex PCR; TCRdb has only the in-frame clones, and not every one. The V and J calls and the clone size are those of that table, but D and trimming were determined from the DNA. Seen here are 90,000 or so clones, around nine tenths observed once, and the top ten hold around 10%. This clone was recorded once.

This receptor was identified in a man older than 75 with acute or convalescent COVID-19. This sequence joins TRBV7-6 and TRBJ2-4, with a weak D call TRBD2 (6 bases). Sequenced: peripheral blood. The CDR3 spells CASSLAEGNSKYF. The CDR3 region has the DNA TGTGCCAGCAGCTTAGCGGAGGGGAACTCAAAGTACTTC.